This T cell receptor (beta chain) derives from a study of T cell responses to AZD1222 COVID-19 vaccine (TCRdb year 2021). Context from the whole study: TCR sequencing covered fewer than 250 trial participants: 200 to 210 given two doses of AZD1222 and around 25 given two doses of MenACWY control vaccine. Trial participants were enrolled into age subgroups of 18-55, 56-69 and 70-plus years, which contained approximately 150, 30 and 60 TCR-sequenced participants, respectively. What the work shows at the level of the full study, not this receptor alone: Conclusions about previously exposed vaccinees are limited because only 5 or 6 AZD1222 recipients were SARS-CoV-2 seropositive at baseline. Vaccine-associated CD4 TCRs spanned the whole spike protein, with dominant responses in regions 160-218 and 743-854. In the small 56-69-year group, the increase in depth fell short of significance, most likely because of low power. Because no samples from the day 14 peak response were available, repertoires could be characterized only after the peak T cell response. Participants were mostly white British and included more females than males, and it was suggested by the authors that clonal diversity may have been underestimated. Spike-specific TCR breadth and depth rose significantly after two AZD1222 doses compared with day 0 and with MenACWY recipients. Reportedly, close to half of the unique spike-specific TCRs recognized epitopes lying outside the regions that are mutated in the B.1.351 and B.1.1.7 variants.

Via the germline V gene (reference sequence), CDR1 is PRHDT and CDR2 FYEKMQ. Taken from cysteine to phenylalanine, the CDR3 has 15 residues. The retained sequence is limited to the CDR3, 45 bases, with the frame set at the first base. A distance of 20 bases separates the germline ends of V and J, which lose 5 bases and 6 bases respectively. The sample's time point label, decoded: about 28 days (+/-7) after the second vaccine dose. AZD1222 recipients whose second dose came at about 4 weeks and those whose second dose came at about 12 weeks were combined into one group, since spike-specific TCR depth and breadth did not differ between the two schedules. Vaccinee samples came from UK trials COV001 and COV002, including a single-blind randomized controlled phase 2/3 trial of AZD1222 (ChAdOx1 nCoV-19) in healthy adults. For TCRbeta chain sequencing, PBMC samples were collected from trial participants at day 0 and at day 28 after the second dose.

About this clone: The specificity of this receptor is unknown. No base-level quality is on record; no much larger clone is a single base apart.

The CDR3 regions of human TCRbeta chains were subjected to immunosequencing. Per the authors' processing: Repertoire TCRs were matched against a reference library of SARS-CoV-2-specific TCRs generated with the MIRA antigen-specificity platform. Breadth was defined as the fraction of unique TCRs that were SARS-CoV-2-associated. Depth was defined as the fraction of total T cells that were SARS-CoV-2-associated. Using the MIRA data, each spike-specific TCR was mapped to the spike region that the TCR reacts to and placed in a CD4 or CD8 class. Log10-transformed breadth and depth values were compared by one-way ANOVA with Sidak's multiple comparisons tests. The table comes from immuneACCESS by way of TCRdb, which keeps in-frame sequences with V and J called. Part of the clones is missing from these tables; in studies checked, under half for an unresolved V gene and the rest for unknown reasons. V and J calls and clone size are copied from that table; D and trimming were computed from the DNA. The sample table holds around 110,000 clones, of which about 85% were seen once. The ten largest clones represent 4.8% of the sample.

The sequence came from an adult who received the AZD1222 COVID-19 vaccine. The chain joins TRBV13 to TRBJ2-7; the D call is possibly TRBD1 or TRBD2, each sharing 7 bases. This material consisted of peripheral blood, taken 28 days after the second AZD1222 dose. This receptor has the CDR3 CASSAVGEGAREQYF. The bases are TGTGCCAGCAGCGCTGTGGGGGAGGGGGCGCGCGAGCAGTACTTC.